This T cell receptor (beta chain) comes out of a study of shared clonotypes between healthy human individuals. General study findings and limits: It was observed that 5% to 6.5% of naive CD4 clonotypes were shared across several donors. Only blood samples were collected, and tissue repertoires likely differ.

The authors distributed each subset's genomic DNA evenly over several immunoSEQ plates. Only in-frame clones appear in the TCRdb table, and some are missing; sequencing was by immunoSEQ multiplex PCR. Found here are nearly 2 million clones, approximately 95% of them singletons; the top ten hold less than 1.5%. It was CD45RO-negative cells, positively selected for CCR7, that made up naive CD8 cells, with terminally differentiated effector memory CD45RA+ cells excluded. This CDR3 contains 14 residues. The trim removed 6 bases at V and 4 bases at J, leaving 6 bases unmatched. CDR1 is MNHEY and CDR2 is SMNVEV in the germline V gene (reference sequence). Turning to this clone: Its target is not known.

This chain joins TRBV27 and TRBJ1-1; 9 bases align to TRBD1. Sequencing input: naive CD8+ T cells sorted from blood. This sequence originates from a man aged 18 to 30 in good health. The CDR3 protein is CASRTGGGVTEAFF. CDR3 nucleotides: TGTGCCAGCAGGACAGGGGGAGGGGTCACTGAAGCTTTCTTT.